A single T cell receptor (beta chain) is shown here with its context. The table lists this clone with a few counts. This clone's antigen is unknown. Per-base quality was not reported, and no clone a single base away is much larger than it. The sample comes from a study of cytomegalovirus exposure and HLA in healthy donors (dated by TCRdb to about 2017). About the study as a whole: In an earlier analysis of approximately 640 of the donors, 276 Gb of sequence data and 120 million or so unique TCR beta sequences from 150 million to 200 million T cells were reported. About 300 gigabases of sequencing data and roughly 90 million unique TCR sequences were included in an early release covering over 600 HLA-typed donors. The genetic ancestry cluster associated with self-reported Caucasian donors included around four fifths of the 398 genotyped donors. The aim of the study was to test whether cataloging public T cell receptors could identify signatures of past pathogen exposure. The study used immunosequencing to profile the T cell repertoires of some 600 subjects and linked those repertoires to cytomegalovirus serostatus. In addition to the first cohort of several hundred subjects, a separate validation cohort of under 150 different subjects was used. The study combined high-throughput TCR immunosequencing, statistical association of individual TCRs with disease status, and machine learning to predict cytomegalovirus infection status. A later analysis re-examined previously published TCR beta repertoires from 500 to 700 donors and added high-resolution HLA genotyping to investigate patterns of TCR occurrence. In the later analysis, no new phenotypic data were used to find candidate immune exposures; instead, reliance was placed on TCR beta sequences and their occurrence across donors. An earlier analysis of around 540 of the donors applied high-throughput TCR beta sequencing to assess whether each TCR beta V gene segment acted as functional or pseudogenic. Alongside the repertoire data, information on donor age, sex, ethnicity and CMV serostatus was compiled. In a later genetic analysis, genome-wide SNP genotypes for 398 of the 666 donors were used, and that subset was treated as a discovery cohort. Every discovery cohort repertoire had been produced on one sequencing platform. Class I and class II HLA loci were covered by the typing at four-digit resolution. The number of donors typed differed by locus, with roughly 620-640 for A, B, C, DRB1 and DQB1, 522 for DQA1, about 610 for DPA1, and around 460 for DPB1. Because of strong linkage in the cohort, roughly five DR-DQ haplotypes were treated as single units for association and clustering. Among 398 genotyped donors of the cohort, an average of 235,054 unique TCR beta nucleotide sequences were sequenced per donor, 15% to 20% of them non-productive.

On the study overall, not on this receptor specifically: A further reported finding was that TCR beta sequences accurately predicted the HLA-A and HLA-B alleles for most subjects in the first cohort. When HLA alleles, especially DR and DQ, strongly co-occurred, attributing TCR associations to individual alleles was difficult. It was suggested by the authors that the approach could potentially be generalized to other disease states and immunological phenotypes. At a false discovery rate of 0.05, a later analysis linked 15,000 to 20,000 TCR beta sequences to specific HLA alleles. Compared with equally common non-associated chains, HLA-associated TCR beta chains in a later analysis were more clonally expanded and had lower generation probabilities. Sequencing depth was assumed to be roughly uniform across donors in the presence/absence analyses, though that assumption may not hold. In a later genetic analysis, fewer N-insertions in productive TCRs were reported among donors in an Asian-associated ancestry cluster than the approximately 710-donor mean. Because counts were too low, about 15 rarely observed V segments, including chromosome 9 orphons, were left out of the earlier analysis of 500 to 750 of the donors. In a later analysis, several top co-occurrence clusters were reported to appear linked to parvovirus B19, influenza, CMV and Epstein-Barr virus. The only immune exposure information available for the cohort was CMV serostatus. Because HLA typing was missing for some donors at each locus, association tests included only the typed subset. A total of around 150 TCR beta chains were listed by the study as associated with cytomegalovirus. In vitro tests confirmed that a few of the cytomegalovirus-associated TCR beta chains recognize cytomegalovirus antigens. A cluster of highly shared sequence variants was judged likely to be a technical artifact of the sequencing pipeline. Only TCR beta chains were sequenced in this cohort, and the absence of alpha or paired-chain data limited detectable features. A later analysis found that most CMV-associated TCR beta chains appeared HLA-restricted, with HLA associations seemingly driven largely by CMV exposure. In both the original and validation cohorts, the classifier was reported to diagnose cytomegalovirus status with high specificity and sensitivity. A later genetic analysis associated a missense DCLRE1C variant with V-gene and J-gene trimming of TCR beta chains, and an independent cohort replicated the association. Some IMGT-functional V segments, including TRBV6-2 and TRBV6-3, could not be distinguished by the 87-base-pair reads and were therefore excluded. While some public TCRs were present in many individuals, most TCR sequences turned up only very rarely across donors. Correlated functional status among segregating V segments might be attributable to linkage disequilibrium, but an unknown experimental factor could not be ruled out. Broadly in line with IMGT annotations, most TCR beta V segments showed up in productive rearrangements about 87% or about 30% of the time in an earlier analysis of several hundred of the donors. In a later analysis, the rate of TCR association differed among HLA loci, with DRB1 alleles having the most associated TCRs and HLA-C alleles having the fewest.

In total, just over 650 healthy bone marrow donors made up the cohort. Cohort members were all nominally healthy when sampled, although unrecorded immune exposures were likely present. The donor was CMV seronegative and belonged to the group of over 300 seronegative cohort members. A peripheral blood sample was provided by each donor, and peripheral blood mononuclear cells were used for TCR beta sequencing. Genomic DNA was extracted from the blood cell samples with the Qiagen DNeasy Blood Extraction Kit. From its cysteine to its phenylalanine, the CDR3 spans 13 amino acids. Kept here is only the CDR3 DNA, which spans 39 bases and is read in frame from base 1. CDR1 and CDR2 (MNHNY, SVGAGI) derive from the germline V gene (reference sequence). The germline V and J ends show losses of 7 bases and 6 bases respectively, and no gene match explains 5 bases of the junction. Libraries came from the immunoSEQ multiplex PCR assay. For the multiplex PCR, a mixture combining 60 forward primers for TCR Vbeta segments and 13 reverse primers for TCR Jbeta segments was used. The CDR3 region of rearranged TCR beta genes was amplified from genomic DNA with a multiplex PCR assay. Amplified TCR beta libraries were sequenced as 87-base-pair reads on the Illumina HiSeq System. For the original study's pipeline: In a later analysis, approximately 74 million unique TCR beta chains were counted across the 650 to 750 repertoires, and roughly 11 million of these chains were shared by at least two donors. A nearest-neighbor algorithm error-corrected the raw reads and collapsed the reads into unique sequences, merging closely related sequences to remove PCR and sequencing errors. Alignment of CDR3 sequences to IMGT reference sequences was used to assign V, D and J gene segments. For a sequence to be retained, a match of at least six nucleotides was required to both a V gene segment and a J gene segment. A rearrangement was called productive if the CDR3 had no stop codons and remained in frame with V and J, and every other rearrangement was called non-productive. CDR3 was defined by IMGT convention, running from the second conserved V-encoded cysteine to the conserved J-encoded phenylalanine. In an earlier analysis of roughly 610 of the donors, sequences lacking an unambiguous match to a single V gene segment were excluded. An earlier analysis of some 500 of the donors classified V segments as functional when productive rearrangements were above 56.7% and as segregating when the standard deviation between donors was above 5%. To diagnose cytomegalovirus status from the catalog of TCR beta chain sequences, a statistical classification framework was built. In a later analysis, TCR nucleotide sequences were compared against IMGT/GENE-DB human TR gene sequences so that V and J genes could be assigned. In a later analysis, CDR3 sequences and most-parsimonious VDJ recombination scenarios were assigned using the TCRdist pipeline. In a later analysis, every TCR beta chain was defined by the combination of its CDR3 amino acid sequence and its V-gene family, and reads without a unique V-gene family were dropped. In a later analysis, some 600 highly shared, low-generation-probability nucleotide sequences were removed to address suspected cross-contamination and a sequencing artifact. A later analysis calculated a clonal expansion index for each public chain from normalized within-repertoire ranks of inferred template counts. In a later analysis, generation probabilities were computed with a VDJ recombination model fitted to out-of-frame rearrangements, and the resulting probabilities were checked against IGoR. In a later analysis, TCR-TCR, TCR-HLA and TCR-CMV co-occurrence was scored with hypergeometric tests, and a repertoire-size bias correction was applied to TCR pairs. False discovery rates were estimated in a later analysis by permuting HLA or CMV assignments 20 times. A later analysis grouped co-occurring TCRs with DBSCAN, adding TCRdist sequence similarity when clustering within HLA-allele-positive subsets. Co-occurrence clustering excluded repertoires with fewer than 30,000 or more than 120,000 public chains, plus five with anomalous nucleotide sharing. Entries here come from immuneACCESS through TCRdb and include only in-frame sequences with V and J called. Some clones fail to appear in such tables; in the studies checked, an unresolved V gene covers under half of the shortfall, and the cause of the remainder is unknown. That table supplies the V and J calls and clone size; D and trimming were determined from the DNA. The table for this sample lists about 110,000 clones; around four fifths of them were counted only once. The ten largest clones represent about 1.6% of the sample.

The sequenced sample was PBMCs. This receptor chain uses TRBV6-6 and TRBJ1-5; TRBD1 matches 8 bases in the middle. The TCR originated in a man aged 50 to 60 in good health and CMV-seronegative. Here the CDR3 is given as CASTGQGSQPQHF. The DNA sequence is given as TGTGCCAGCACCGGACAGGGAAGTCAGCCCCAGCATTTT.